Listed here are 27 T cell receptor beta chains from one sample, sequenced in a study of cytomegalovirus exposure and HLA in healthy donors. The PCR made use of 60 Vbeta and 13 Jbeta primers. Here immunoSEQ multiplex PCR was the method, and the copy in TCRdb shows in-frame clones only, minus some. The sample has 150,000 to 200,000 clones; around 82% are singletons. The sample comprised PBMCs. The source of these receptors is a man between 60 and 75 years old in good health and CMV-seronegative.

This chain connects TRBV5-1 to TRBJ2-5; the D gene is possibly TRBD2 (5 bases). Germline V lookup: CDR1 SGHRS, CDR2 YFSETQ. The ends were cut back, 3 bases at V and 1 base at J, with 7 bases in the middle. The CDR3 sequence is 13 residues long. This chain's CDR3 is CASSYSGQETQYF. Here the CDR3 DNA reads TGCGCCAGCAGCTACAGCGGCCAAGAGACCCAGTACTTC.

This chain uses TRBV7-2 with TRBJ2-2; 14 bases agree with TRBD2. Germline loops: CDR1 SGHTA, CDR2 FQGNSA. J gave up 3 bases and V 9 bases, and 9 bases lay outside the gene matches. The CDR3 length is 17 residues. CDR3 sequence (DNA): TGTGCCAGTCAACCTCGGGGACTAGCGGGAGACACCGGGGAGCTGTTTTTT. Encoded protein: CASQPRGLAGDTGELFF. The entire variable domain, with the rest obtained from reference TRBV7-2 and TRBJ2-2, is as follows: GAGVSQSPSNKVTEKGKDVELRCDPISGHTALYWYRQSLGQGLEFLIYFQGNSAPDKSGLPSDRFSAERTGGSVSTLTIQRTQQEDSAVYLCASQPRGLAGDTGELFFGEGSRLTVL.

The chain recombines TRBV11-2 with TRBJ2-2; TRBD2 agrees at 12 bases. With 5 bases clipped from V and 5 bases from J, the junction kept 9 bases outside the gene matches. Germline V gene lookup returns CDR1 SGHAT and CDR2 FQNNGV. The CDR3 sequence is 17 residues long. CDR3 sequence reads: CASSRTSGNRGTGELFF. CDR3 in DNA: TGTGCCAGCAGCCGGACTAGCGGGAATAGGGGGACCGGGGAGCTGTTTTTT.

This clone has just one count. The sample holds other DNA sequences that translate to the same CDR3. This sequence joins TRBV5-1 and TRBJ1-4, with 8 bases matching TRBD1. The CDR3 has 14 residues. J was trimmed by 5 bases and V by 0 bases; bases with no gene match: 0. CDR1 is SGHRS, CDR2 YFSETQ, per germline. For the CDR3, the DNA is TGCGCCAGCAGCTTGGGACAGGGGAATGAAAAACTGTTTTTT. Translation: CASSLGQGNEKLFF.

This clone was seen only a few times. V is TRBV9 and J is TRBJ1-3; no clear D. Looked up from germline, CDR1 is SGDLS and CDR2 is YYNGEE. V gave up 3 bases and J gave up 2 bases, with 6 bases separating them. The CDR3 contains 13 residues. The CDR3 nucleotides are TGTGCCAGCAGCGCCTATACTGGAAACACCATATATTTT. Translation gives CASSAYTGNTIYF.

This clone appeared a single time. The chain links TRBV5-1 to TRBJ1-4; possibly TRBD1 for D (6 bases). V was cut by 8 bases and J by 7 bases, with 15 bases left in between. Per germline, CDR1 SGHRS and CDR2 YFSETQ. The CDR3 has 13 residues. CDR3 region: CASKRGKAEKLFF. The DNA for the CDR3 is TGCGCCAGTAAAAGGGGGAAGGCTGAAAAACTGTTTTTT.

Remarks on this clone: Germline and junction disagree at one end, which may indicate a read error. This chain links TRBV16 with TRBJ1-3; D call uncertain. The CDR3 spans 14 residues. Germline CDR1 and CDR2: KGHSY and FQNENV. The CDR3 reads CASTQTLSGNTIYF. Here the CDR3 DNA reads TGTGCCAGCACCCAAACTCTCTCTGGAAACACCATATATTTT.

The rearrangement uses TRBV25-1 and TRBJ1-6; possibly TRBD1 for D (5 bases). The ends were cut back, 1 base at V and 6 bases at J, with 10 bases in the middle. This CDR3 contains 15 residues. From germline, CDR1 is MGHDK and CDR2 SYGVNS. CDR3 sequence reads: CASSESDSPNSPLHF. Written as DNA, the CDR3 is TGTGCCAGCAGTGAATCCGACAGCCCTAATTCACCCCTCCACTTT. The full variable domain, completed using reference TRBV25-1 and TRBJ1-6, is EADIYQTPRYLVIGTGKKITLECSQTMGHDKMYWYQQDPGMELHLIHYSYGVNSTEKGDLSSESTVSRIRTEHFPLTLESARPSHTSQYLCASSESDSPNSPLHFGNGTRLTVT.

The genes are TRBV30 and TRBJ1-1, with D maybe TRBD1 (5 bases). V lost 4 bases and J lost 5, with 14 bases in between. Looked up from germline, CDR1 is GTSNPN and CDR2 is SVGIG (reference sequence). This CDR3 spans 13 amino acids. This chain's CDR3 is CAWTRSTVTEAFF. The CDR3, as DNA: TGTGCCTGGACTCGCTCGACAGTAACTGAAGCTTTCTTT.

The chain's CDR3 is CASSLGEGKDYEQYF. The DNA for the CDR3 is TGTGCCAGCAGCTTGGGTGAGGGTAAGGACTACGAGCAGTACTTC. The chain uses TRBV4-2 and TRBJ2-7, with D perhaps TRBD2 (5 bases). Germline CDR1 LGHNA, CDR2 YNFKEQ. The V end was cut by 5 bases, the J end by 3 bases, with 17 bases between. This CDR3 contains 15 residues.

As DNA, the CDR3 is TGTGCCAGTAGTACGAGGACAGGGACGAACACCGGGGAGCTGTTTTTT. This gives the protein CASSTRTGTNTGELFF. The chain is built from TRBV19 and TRBJ2-2; 8 bases align to TRBD1. Losses at the gene ends were 4 bases for V and 0 bases for J; bases not matched to a gene: 4. This CDR3 region has 16 residues. Germline V gives CDR1 LNHDA, CDR2 SQIVND (reference sequence).

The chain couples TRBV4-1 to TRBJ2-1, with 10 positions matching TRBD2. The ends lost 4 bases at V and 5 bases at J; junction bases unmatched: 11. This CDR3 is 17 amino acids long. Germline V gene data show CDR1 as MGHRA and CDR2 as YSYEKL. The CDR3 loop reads CASSPRSLAGAHNEQFF. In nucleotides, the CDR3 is TGCGCCAGCAGCCCCCGATCTCTAGCGGGGGCTCACAATGAGCAGTTCTTC.

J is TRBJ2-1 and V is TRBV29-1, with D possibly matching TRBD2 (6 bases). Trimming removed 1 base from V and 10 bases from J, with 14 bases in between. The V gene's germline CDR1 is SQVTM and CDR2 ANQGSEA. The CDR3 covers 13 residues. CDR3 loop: CSVEVARGYEQFF. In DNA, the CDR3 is TGCAGCGTTGAAGTAGCCCGGGGGTACGAGCAGTTCTTC.

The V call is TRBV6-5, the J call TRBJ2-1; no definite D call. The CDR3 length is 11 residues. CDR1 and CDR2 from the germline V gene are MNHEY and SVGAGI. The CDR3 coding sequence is TGTGCGACCAAACGGGTCCATGAGCAGTTCTTC. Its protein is CATKRVHEQFF.

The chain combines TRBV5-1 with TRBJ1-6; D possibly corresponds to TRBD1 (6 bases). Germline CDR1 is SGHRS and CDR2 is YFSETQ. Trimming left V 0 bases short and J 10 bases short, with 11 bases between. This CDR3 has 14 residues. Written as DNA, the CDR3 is TGCGCCAGCAGCTTGGTAGGCAGGGGATCACCCCTCCACTTT. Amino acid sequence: CASSLVGRGSPLHF.

CDR3 DNA sequence: TGTGCCATCAGAGGGCTAGCGGGGGAGACCCAGTACTTC. Protein product: CAIRGLAGETQYF. This sequence joins TRBV10-3 and TRBJ2-5; 9 bases agree with TRBD2. V lost 6 bases and J lost 5; bases outside the gene matches: 4. This CDR3 is built from 13 residues. The germline V gene encodes CDR1 ENHRY and CDR2 SYGVKD.

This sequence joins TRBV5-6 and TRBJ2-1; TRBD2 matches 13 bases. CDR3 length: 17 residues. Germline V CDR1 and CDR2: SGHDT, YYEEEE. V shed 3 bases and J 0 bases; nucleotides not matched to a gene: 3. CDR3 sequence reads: CASSSTSGRISYNEQFF. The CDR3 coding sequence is TGTGCCAGCAGCTCGACTAGCGGGAGGATCTCCTACAATGAGCAGTTCTTC.

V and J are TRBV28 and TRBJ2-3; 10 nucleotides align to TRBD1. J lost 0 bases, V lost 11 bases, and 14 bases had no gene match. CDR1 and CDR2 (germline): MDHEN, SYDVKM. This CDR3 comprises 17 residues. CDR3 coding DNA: TGTGCCGCGCCCCGGGACAGGGGTATATCTAGCACAGATACGCAGTATTTT. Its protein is CAAPRDRGISSTDTQYF.

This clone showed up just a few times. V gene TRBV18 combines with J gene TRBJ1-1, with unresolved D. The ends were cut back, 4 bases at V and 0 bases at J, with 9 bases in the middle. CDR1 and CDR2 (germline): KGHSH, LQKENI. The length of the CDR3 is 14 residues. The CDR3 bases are TGTGCCAGCTCACAACAAGACATGAACACTGAAGCTTTCTTT. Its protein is CASSQQDMNTEAFF.

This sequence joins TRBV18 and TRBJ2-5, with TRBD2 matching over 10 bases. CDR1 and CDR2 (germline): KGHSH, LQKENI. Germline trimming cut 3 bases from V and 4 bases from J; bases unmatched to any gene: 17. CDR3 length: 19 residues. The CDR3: CASSPPGSSGGPKVETQYF. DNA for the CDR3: TGTGCCAGCTCACCTCCCGGGTCTAGCGGGGGCCCGAAAGTAGAGACCCAGTACTTC.

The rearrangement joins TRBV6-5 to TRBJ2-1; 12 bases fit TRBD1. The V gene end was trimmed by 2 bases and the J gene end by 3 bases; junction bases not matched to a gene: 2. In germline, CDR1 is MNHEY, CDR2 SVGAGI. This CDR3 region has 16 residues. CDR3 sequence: CASSYGTGGYYNEQFF. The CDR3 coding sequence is TGTGCCAGCAGTTACGGGACAGGGGGCTACTACAATGAGCAGTTCTTC.

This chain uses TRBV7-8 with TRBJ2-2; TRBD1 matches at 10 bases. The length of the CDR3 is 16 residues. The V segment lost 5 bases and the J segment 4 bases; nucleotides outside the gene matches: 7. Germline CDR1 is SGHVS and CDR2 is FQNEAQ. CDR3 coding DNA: TGTGCCAGCAGCCAACAAGGGACAGGGGTCACCGGGGAGCTGTTTTTT. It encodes CASSQQGTGVTGELFF.

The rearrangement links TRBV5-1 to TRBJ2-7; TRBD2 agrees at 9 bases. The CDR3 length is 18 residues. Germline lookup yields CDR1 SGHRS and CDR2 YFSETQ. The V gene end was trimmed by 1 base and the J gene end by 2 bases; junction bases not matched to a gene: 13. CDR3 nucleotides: TGCGCCAGCAGCTTGCGGATAGCGGGAGACGCAGGGGCCTACGAGCAGTACTTC. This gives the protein CASSLRIAGDAGAYEQYF. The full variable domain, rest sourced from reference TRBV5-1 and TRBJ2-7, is KAGVTQTPRYLIKTRGQQVTLSCSPISGHRSVSWYQQTPGQGLQFLFEYFSETQRNKGNFPGRFSGRQFSNSRSEMNVSTLELGDSALYLCASSLRIAGDAGAYEQYFGPGTRLTVT.

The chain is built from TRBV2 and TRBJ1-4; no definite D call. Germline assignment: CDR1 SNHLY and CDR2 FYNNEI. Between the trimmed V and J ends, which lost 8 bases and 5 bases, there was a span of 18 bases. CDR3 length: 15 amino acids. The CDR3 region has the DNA TGTGCCAGCTTCGTCGCGGGAGGCGAAAATGAAAAACTGTTTTTT. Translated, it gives CASFVAGGENEKLFF.

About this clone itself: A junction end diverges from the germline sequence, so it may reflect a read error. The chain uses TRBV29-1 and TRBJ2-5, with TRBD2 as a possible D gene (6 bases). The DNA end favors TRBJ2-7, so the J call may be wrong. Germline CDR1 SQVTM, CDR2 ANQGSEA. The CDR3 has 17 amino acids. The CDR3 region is CSVEGVSRGGLSYEQYF. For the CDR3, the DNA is TGCAGCGTGGAAGGGGTATCGAGGGGAGGCCTTTCCTACGAGCAGTACTTC.

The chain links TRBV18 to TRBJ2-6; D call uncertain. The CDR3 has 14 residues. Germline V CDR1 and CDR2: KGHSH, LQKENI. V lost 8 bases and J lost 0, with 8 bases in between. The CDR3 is CASPVVSGANVLTF. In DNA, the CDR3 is TGTGCCAGCCCTGTTGTCTCTGGGGCCAACGTCCTGACTTTC.

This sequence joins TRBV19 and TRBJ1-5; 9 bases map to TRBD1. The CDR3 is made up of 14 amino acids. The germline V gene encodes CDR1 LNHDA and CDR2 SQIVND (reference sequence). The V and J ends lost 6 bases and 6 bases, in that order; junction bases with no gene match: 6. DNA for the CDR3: TGTGCCAGTAGAGGGGGACAGGGCGGTCAGCCCCAGCATTTT. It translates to CASRGGQGGQPQHF.